The rows below give T cell receptor beta chains drawn from one sample of a study of blood T cell repertoires in COVID-19. The method was immunoSEQ multiplex PCR; TCRdb's version includes in-frame clones alone and lacks a portion of them. Of 95,000 to 150,000 clones listed, about 85% were seen once; the top ten hold about 3.8%. Material for sequencing was peripheral blood. The receptors shown here come from a man aged 55-75 years with acute or convalescent COVID-19. The CDR3 runs from the conserved cysteine through the conserved F or W. The D gene is left open where the match is weak. The size field is filled for only some rows; it gives once, few, many or a size class.

D gene: NA; V gene: TRBV29-1; clone size: NA; J gene: TRBJ2-7; CDR3 DNA: TGCAGCGTTGCCGGGGAGGACGAGCAGTACTTC; CDR3 protein: CSVAGEDEQYF
D gene: NA; V gene: TRBV28; clone size: NA; J gene: TRBJ1-1; CDR3 DNA: TGTGCCAGCAGGGGGAGGCCTGAAGCTTTCTTT; CDR3 protein: CASRGRPEAFF
D gene: NA; V gene: TRBV6-5; clone size: NA; J gene: TRBJ2-1; CDR3 DNA: TGTGCCAGCAGCGACTTTAAATACAATGAGCAGTTCTTC; CDR3 protein: CASSDFKYNEQFF
D gene: NA; V gene: TRBV18; clone size: NA; J gene: TRBJ1-1; CDR3 DNA: TGTGCCAGCTCACCACTCTCCCAGGGGTCGAATGAAGCTTTCTTT; CDR3 protein: CASSPLSQGSNEAFF
D gene: TRBD2; V gene: TRBV3-1/TRBV3-2; clone size: NA; J gene: TRBJ2-1; CDR3 DNA: TGTGCCAGCACGATAGCGGGAGTAAAAAATGAGCAGTTCTTC; CDR3 protein: CASTIAGVKNEQFF
D gene: TRBD2; V gene: TRBV7-6; clone size: once; J gene: TRBJ2-2; CDR3 DNA: TGTGCCAGCAGCCTTGGGACTAGCGCCAACACCGGGGAGCTGTTTTTT; CDR3 protein: CASSLGTSANTGELFF
D gene: NA; V gene: TRBV25-1; clone size: few; J gene: TRBJ2-2; CDR3 DNA: TGTGCCAGCAGGACACCGAACACCGGGGAGCTGTTTTTT; CDR3 protein: CASRTPNTGELFF
D gene: NA; V gene: TRBV28; clone size: NA; J gene: TRBJ2-2; CDR3 DNA: TGTGCCAGCAGTCCACAAACTACCGGCACCGGGGAGCTGTTTTTT; CDR3 protein: CASSPQTTGTGELFF
D gene: TRBD2; V gene: TRBV5-1; clone size: NA; J gene: TRBJ2-3; CDR3 DNA: TGCGCCAGCAGCTTTACTAGCGGAGATACGCAGTATTTT; CDR3 protein: CASSFTSGDTQYF
D gene: NA; V gene: TRBV19; clone size: NA; J gene: TRBJ2-3; CDR3 DNA: TGTGCCAGTAGTTTTTCGCCCCCCGAGGCGGATACGCAGTATTTT; CDR3 protein: CASSFSPPEADTQYF
D gene: NA; V gene: TRBV27; clone size: NA; J gene: TRBJ2-7; CDR3 DNA: TGTGCCAGCGGGGACAATCCCACGAGACGAGAGCAGTACTTC; CDR3 protein: CASGDNPTRREQYF
D gene: NA; V gene: TRBV19; clone size: NA; J gene: TRBJ1-5; CDR3 DNA: TGTGCCAGTAGTATCTCGGAAGGGGTATATCAGCCCCAGCATTTT; CDR3 protein: CASSISEGVYQPQHF
D gene: TRBD1; V gene: TRBV28; clone size: NA; J gene: TRBJ1-4; CDR3 DNA: TGTGCCAGCAGTATATTTACAGGGGGCCAAAATGAAAAACTGTTTTTT; CDR3 protein: CASSIFTGGQNEKLFF
D gene: NA; V gene: TRBV7-2; clone size: NA; J gene: TRBJ1-2; CDR3 DNA: TGTGCCAGCAGCCCTCTCACAGGGCGAATTTCCCTCAACTATGGCTACACCTTC; CDR3 protein: CASSPLTGRISLNYGYTF
D gene: TRBD2; V gene: TRBV4-3; clone size: once; J gene: TRBJ2-3; CDR3 DNA: TGCGCCAGCAGCCAAGCACGGGGGGCAGATACGCAGTATTTT; CDR3 protein: CASSQARGADTQYF
D gene: TRBD2; V gene: TRBV6-4; clone size: NA; J gene: TRBJ2-3; CDR3 DNA: TGTGCCAGCGGCTTTTGGGGGGAGGGCTGGACAGATACGCAGTATTTT; CDR3 protein: CASGFWGEGWTDTQYF
D gene: NA; V gene: TRBV29-1; clone size: NA; J gene: TRBJ2-1; CDR3 DNA: TGCAGCGTTGAAGATTATTCCGGGGTTAGTTCCTACAATGAGCAGTTCTTC; CDR3 protein: CSVEDYSGVSSYNEQFF
D gene: NA; V gene: TRBV5-6; clone size: NA; J gene: TRBJ1-1; CDR3 DNA: TGTGCCAGCAGCTCCGAACAGCAGGGGCCCAGGAAGAACACTGAAGCTTTCTTT; CDR3 protein: CASSSEQQGPRKNTEAFF
D gene: NA; V gene: TRBV19; clone size: NA; J gene: TRBJ1-2; CDR3 DNA: TGTGCCAGTAGTACCCCCCCTCCGGGGAATGGCTACACCTTC; CDR3 protein: CASSTPPPGNGYTF
D gene: TRBD1; V gene: TRBV28; clone size: NA; J gene: TRBJ1-2; CDR3 DNA: TGTGCCAGCAGTTTAGGGACAGTCAACTATGGCTACACCTTC; CDR3 protein: CASSLGTVNYGYTF
D gene: NA; V gene: TRBV18; clone size: NA; J gene: TRBJ2-3; CDR3 DNA: TGTGCCAGCTCACCGGAGGGCAGCCCAGATACGCAGTATTTT; CDR3 protein: CASSPEGSPDTQYF
D gene: NA; V gene: TRBV29-1; clone size: NA; J gene: TRBJ1-2; CDR3 DNA: TGCAGCGTTGTCACACCTTCGGGCTATGGCTACACCTTC; CDR3 protein: CSVVTPSGYGYTF
D gene: TRBD2; V gene: TRBV19; clone size: NA; J gene: TRBJ2-2; CDR3 DNA: TGTGCCAGCAACCCGGGGGGGGCGCATTACACCGGGGAGCTGTTTTTT; CDR3 protein: CASNPGGAHYTGELFF
D gene: TRBD1; V gene: TRBV5-1; clone size: NA; J gene: TRBJ1-1; CDR3 DNA: TGCGCCAGCAGCTTGGCCCAACAGGGGGCAGGCACTGAAGCTTTCTTT; CDR3 protein: CASSLAQQGAGTEAFF
D gene: TRBD2; V gene: TRBV7-9; clone size: once; J gene: TRBJ2-6; CDR3 DNA: TGTGCCGGAGGGACTAGCGGGATTTCTGCTGGGGCCAACGTCCTGACTTTC; CDR3 protein: CAGGTSGISAGANVLTF
D gene: NA; V gene: TRBV27; clone size: NA; J gene: TRBJ1-6; CDR3 DNA: TGTGCCAGCAGTTTTAGAAATAATTCACCCCTCCACTTT; CDR3 protein: CASSFRNNSPLHF
D gene: TRBD2; V gene: TRBV9; clone size: NA; J gene: TRBJ2-1; CDR3 DNA: TGTGCCAGCAGCGTAGCTGGGGCCCCCCAAAGCGGGAGGGGTCACAATGAGCAGTTCTTC; CDR3 protein: CASSVAGAPQSGRGHNEQFF
D gene: TRBD2; V gene: TRBV3-1/TRBV3-2; clone size: NA; J gene: TRBJ2-1; CDR3 DNA: TGTGCCAGCAGCCAAGAGACGGGAGGGCCCCTTGGAGCCAATGAGCAGTTCTTC; CDR3 protein: CASSQETGGPLGANEQFF